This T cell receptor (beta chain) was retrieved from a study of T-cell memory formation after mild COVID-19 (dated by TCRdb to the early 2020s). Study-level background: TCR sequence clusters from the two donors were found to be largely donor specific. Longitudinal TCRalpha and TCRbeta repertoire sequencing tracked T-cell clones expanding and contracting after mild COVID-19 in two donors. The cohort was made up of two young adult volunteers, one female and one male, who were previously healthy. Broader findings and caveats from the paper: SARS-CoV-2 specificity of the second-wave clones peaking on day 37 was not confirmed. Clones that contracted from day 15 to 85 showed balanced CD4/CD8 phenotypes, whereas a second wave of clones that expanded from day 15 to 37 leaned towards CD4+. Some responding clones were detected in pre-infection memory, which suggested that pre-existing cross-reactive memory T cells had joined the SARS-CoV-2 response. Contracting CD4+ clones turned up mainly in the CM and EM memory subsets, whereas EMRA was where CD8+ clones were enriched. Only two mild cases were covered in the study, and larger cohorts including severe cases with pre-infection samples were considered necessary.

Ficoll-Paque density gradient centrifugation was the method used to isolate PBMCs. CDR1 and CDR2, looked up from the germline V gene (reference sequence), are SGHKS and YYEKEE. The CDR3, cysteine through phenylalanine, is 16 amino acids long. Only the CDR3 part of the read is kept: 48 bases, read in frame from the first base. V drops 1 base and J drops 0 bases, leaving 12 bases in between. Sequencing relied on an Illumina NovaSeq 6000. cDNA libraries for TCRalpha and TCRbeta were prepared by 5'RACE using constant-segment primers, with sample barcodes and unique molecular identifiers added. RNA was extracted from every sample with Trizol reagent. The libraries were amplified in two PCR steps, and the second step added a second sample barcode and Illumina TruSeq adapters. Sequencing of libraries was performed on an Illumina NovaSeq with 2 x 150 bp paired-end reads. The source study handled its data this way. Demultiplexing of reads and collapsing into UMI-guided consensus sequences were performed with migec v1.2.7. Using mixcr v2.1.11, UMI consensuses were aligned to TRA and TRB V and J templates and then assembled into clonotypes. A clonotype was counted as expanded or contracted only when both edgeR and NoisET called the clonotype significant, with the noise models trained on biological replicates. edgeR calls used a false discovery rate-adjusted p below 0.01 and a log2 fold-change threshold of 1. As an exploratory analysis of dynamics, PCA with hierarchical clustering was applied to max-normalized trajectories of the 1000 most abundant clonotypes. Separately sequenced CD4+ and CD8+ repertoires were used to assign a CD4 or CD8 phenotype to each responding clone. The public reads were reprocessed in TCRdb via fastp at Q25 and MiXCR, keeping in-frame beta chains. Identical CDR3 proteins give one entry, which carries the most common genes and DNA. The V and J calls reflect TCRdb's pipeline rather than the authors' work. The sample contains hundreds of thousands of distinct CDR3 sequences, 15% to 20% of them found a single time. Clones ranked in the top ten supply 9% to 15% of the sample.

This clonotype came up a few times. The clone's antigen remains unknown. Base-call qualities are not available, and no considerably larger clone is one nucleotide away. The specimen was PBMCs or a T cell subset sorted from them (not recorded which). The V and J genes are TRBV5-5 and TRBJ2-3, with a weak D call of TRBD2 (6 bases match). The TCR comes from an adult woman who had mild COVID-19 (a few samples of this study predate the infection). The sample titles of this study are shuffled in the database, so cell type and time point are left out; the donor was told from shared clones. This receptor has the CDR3 CASSLFPGVSTDTQYF. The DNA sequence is TGTGCCAGCAGCTTGTTTCCGGGGGTAAGCACAGATACGCAGTATTTT.